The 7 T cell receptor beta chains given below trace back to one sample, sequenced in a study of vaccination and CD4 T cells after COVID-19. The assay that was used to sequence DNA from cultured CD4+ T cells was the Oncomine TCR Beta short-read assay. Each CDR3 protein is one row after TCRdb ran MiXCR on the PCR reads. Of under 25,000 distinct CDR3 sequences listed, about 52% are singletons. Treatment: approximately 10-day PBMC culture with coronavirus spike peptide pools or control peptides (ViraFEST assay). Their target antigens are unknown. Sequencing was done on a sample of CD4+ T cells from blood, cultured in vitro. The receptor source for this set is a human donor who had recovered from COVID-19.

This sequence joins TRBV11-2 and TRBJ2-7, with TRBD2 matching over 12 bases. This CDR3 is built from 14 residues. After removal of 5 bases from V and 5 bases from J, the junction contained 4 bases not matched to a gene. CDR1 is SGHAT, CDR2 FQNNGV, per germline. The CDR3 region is CASSQRLAGDEQYF. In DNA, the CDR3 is TGTGCCAGCAGCCAACGACTAGCGGGAGACGAGCAGTACTTC. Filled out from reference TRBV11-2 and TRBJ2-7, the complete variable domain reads EAGVAQSPRYKIIEKRQSVAFWCNPISGHATLYWYQQILGQGPKLLIQFQNNGVVDDSQLPKDRFSAERLKGVDSTLKIQPAKLEDSAVYLCASSQRLAGDEQYFGPGTRLTVT.

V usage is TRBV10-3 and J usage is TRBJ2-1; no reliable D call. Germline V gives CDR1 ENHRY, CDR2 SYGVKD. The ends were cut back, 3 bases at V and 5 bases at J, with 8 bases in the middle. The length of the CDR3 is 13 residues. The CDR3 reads CAISDPVDNEQFF. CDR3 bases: TGTGCCATCAGTGATCCCGTGGACAATGAGCAGTTCTTC.

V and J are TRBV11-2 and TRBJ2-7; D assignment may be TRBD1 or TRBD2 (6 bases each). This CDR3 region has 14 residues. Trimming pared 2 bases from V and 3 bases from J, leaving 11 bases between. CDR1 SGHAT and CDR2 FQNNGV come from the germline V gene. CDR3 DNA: TGTGCCAGCAGCTTATCGGGGGCGGGCTACGAGCAGTACTTC. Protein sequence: CASSLSGAGYEQYF.

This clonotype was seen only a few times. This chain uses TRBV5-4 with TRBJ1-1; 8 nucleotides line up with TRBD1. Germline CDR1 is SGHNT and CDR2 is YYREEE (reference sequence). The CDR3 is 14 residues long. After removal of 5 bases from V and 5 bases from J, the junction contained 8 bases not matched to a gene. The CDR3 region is CASSHRGGSTEAFF. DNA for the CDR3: TGTGCCAGCAGTCACAGGGGGGGAAGTACTGAAGCTTTCTTT.

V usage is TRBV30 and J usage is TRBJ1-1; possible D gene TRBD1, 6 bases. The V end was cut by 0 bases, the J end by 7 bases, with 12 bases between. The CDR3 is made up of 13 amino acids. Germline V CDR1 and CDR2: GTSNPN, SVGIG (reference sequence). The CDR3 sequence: CAWSVGRGDEAFF. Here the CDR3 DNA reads TGTGCCTGGAGTGTTGGCAGGGGTGATGAAGCTTTCTTT.

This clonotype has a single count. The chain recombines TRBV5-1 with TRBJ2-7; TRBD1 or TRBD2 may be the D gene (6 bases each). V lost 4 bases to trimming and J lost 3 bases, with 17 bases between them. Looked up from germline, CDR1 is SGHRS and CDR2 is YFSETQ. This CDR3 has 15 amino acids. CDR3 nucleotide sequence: TGCGCCAGCAGCGTTACGGGGGCTCCGATCTACGAGCAGTACTTC. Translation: CASSVTGAPIYEQYF. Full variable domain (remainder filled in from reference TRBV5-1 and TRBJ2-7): KAGVTQTPRYLIKTRGQQVTLSCSPISGHRSVSWYQQTPGQGLQFLFEYFSETQRNKGNFPGRFSGRQFSNSRSEMNVSTLELGDSALYLCASSVTGAPIYEQYFGPGTRLTVT.

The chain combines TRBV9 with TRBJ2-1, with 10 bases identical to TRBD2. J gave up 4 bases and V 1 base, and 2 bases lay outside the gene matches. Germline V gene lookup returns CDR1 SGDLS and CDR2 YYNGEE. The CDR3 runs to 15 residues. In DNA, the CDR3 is TGTGCCAGCAGCGTAACTAGCGGGGCTTACAATGAGCAGTTCTTC. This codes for CASSVTSGAYNEQFF.